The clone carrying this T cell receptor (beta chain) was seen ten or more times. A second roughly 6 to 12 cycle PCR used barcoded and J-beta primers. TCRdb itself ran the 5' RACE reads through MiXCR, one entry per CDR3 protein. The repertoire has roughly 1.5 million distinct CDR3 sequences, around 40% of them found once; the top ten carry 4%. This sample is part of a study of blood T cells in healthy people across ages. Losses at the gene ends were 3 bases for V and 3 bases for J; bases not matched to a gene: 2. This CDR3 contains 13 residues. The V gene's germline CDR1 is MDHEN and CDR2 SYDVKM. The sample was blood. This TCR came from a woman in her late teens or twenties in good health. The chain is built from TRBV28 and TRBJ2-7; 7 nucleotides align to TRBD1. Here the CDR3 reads CASSFTGDYEQYF. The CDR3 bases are TGTGCCAGCAGTTTTACAGGGGACTACGAGCAGTACTTC.